The 10 T cell receptor beta chains presented below share a single source sample, sequenced in a study of blood T cell repertoires in COVID-19. The table came from immunoSEQ multiplex PCR; TCRdb's copy has only in-frame clones and leaves some out. The table shows about 240,000 clones, with 75% to 90% occurring only once. Input material: PBMCs or T cells enriched from blood (not recorded which). The receptors were sampled from a woman between 35 and 50 years old with acute COVID-19.

This clone was counted a single time. The chain joins TRBV7-8 to TRBJ1-4, with D possibly TRBD1 on 6 matching bases. The CDR3 extends over 14 amino acids. Looked up from germline, CDR1 is SGHVS and CDR2 is FQNEAQ. With 5 bases removed from V and 8 bases from J, the gap between germline ends came to 15 bases. The CDR3 DNA reads TGTGCCAGCAGCCCCAGCAGGGGTGAGGAAAAACTGTTTTTT. It specifies CASSPSRGEEKLFF.

The rearrangement joins TRBV7-9 to TRBJ1-1, with D uncertain. In germline, CDR1 is SEHNR, CDR2 FQNEAQ (reference sequence). The CDR3 covers 14 residues. V lost 2 bases and J 4 bases, leaving 11 bases between the germline ends. The CDR3 coding sequence is TGTGCCAGCAGCTTATCGACTACGGGCACTGAAGCTTTCTTT. Protein: CASSLSTTGTEAFF.

This chain uses TRBV15 with TRBJ1-5, with TRBD1 as a possible D gene (5 bases). V was shortened by 0 bases and J by 0 bases, with 15 bases between the two germline ends. Germline V gene data show CDR1 as LNHNV and CDR2 as YYDKDF (reference sequence). The CDR3 length is 18 residues. The CDR3 spells CATSRETFRGSSNQPQHF. CDR3 coding DNA: TGTGCCACCAGCAGAGAGACCTTTAGGGGTTCTAGCAATCAGCCCCAGCATTTT.

V gene TRBV4-1 combines with J gene TRBJ1-1, with D possibly TRBD1 on 6 matching bases. The CDR3 spans 13 residues. CDR1 and CDR2 from the germline V gene are MGHRA and YSYEKL. The germline V and J ends were trimmed by 2 bases and 4 bases, with 8 bases remaining between them. This CDR3 is CASSQTGTTEAFF. In DNA form, the CDR3 reads TGCGCCAGCAGCCAAACAGGGACCACTGAAGCTTTCTTT.

The chain links TRBV5-1 to TRBJ2-3; 8 bases align to TRBD2. Germline V gene data show CDR1 as SGHRS and CDR2 as YFSETQ. With 10 bases clipped from V and 2 bases from J, the junction kept 9 bases outside the gene matches. The CDR3 contains 14 residues. CDR3 nucleotide sequence: TGCGCCTGCGCAGCGGGAGACCCCACAGATACGCAGTATTTT. It is translated as CACAAGDPTDTQYF.

CDR3 region: CSARGAGLSGGNTIYF. For the CDR3, the DNA is TGCAGCGCCAGGGGTGCGGGTTTATCGGGTGGAAACACCATATATTTT. This chain connects TRBV29-1 to TRBJ1-3, with D perhaps matching TRBD1 (6 bases). The CDR3 has 16 residues. Trimming pared 7 bases from V and 3 bases from J, leaving 22 bases between. CDR1 and CDR2 (germline): SQVTM, ANQGSEA.

CDR3 loop: CASSWGLAGVSDTQYF. CDR3 nucleotides: TGTGCCAGCAGCTGGGGACTAGCGGGAGTGTCTGATACGCAGTATTTT. The chain has TRBV7-9 and TRBJ2-3; 14 nucleotides match TRBD2. The CDR3 contains 16 residues. V lost 4 bases, J lost 6 bases, and 6 bases stayed unmatched. From germline, CDR1 is SEHNR and CDR2 FQNEAQ (reference sequence).

The chain combines TRBV18 with TRBJ2-7; 9 bases are a match to TRBD2. The length of the CDR3 is 15 residues. Germline CDR1 reads KGHSH; CDR2 reads LQKENI. The J segment lost 3 bases and the V segment lost 2 bases, leaving 5 bases of the junction unmatched. The CDR3: CASSPGTSRFYEQYF. CDR3 nucleotides: TGTGCCAGCTCACCAGGGACTAGCCGCTTCTACGAGCAGTACTTC.

The chain is built from TRBV12-3 or TRBV12-4 and TRBJ2-7; D remains ambiguous. The length of the CDR3 is 13 residues. Trimming pared 2 bases from V and 2 bases from J, leaving 7 bases between. CDR3 coding DNA: TGTGCCAGCAGTTTACTAGGAGCCTACGAGCAGTACTTC. Encoded protein: CASSLLGAYEQYF.

The J gene is TRBJ2-5, the V gene TRBV29-1; D gene ambiguous. Per germline, CDR1 SQVTM and CDR2 ANQGSEA. The CDR3 extends over 16 amino acids. V lost 1 base to trimming and J lost 0 bases, with 15 bases between them. CDR3 region: CSVEGASRGNQETQYF. CDR3 nucleotides: TGCAGCGTTGAAGGAGCTTCACGCGGAAACCAAGAGACCCAGTACTTC. Variable domain in full (rest from reference TRBV29-1 and TRBJ2-5): SAVISQKPSRDICQRGTSLTIQCQVDSQVTMMFWYRQQPGQSLTLIATANQGSEATYESGFVIDKFPISRPNLTFSTLTVSNMSPEDSSIYLCSVEGASRGNQETQYFGPGTRLLVL.